These 21 T cell receptor beta chains originate from one sample sequenced in a study of blood T cells in healthy people across ages (dated by TCRdb to the mid-2010s). Library prep was done by 5' RACE. Sequencing was performed on an Illumina HiSeq 2500. The second PCR ran for roughly 6 to 11 cycles and used a J-beta primer mix along with a sample-barcoded 5' primer. TCRdb passed the public sequencing reads through fastp at Q25 and MiXCR, retaining productive beta sequences. Duplicate CDR3 protein sequences are folded into a single record with the most common DNA and genes. The sample contains fewer than 750,000 distinct CDR3 sequences, less than 60% of them found a single time. The ten biggest clones cover 20% to 25% of the sample. The sequenced sample consisted of blood. Receptors were obtained from a man older than 75 in good health.

CDR3 amino acids: CASSPWMGRGNTEAFF. In DNA, the CDR3 is TGTGCCAGCAGCCCCTGGATGGGCAGGGGGAACACTGAAGCTTTCTTT. The rearrangement uses TRBV7-2 and TRBJ1-1, with a weak D call TRBD1 (6 bases). There are 16 residues in the CDR3. The germline CDR1 and CDR2 sequences are SGHTA and FQGNSA. V lost 5 bases and J 1 base, leaving 17 bases between the germline ends. The full variable domain, completed using reference TRBV7-2 and TRBJ1-1, is GAGVSQSPSNKVTEKGKDVELRCDPISGHTALYWYRQSLGQGLEFLIYFQGNSAPDKSGLPSDRFSAERTGGSVSTLTIQRTQQEDSAVYLCASSPWMGRGNTEAFFGQGTRLTVV.

The chain uses TRBV29-1 and TRBJ2-1; D tentatively fits TRBD1 or TRBD2 (6 bases each). The CDR3 consists of 16 residues. Looked up from germline, CDR1 is SQVTM and CDR2 is ANQGSEA. Trimming took 7 bases from V and 1 from J, leaving 20 bases between them. CDR3 sequence (DNA): TGCAGCGCTGGGGGCGGGGCCCTACTGTCCTACAATGAGCAGTTCTTC. It encodes CSAGGGALLSYNEQFF.

This chain joins TRBV27 and TRBJ1-5, with D possibly matching TRBD1 (5 bases). The CDR3 consists of 14 residues. V lost 2 bases, J lost 4 bases, and 9 bases lay in between. CDR1 is MNHEY and CDR2 is SMNVEV in the germline V gene (reference sequence). The CDR3 coding sequence is TGTGCCAGCAGTTTAGAGGGGTTAAATCAGCCCCAGCATTTT. This translates into CASSLEGLNQPQHF.

This clonotype appeared a single time. The CDR3 here is CASSRSSGPTSYNEQFF. The DNA for the CDR3 is TGTGCCAGCAGTAGGAGTAGCGGACCCACCTCCTACAATGAGCAGTTCTTC. The chain is built from TRBV2 and TRBJ2-1; a possible D gene is TRBD2 (6 bases). The CDR3 covers 17 residues. CDR1 SNHLY and CDR2 FYNNEI come from the germline V gene. Between the trimmed V and J ends, which lost 5 bases and 0 bases, there was a span of 17 bases.

This clonotype was seen many times. This rearrangement joins TRBV6-5 to TRBJ2-2; no firm D call. V was clipped by 2 bases and J by 1 base, with 8 bases between them. CDR1 MNHEY and CDR2 SVGAGI come from the germline V gene. The CDR3 contains 15 residues. CDR3 DNA sequence: TGTGCCAGCAGTTACCGGGCCCAGAACACCGGGGAGCTGTTTTTT. This codes for CASSYRAQNTGELFF.

This clonotype was counted ten times or more. The genes are TRBV6-5 and TRBJ2-7, with 9 bases lining up with TRBD2. J lost 7 bases, V lost 6 bases, and 22 bases had no gene match. The CDR3 spans 18 residues. Looked up from germline, CDR1 is MNHEY and CDR2 is SVGAGI. CDR3 DNA: TGTGCCAGCAGCCGGAGGCATACTCGGGTAGCGGGAGCCATGGAGCAGTACTTC. This gives the protein CASSRRHTRVAGAMEQYF.

In its sample, this clonotype was seen many times. V usage is TRBV6-5 and J usage is TRBJ1-1, with D uncertain. This CDR3 is built from 15 residues. V lost 2 bases, J lost 4 bases, and 14 bases lay in between. CDR1 MNHEY and CDR2 SVGAGI come from the germline V gene. The CDR3 region has the DNA TGTGCCAGCAGTTACGGGTTACCCGTGGGCACTGAAGCTTTCTTT. Translating it yields CASSYGLPVGTEAFF.

This chain links TRBV3-1 with TRBJ1-1; D remains ambiguous. The CDR3 runs to 14 residues. Trimming shortened V by 3 bases and J by 1 base, and 9 bases separated the two germline ends. Germline V gene sequence: CDR1 LGHDT, CDR2 YNNKEL (reference sequence). The chain's CDR3 is CASSHLTGNTEAFF. The CDR3 DNA reads as TGTGCCAGCAGCCATCTGACGGGGAACACTGAAGCTTTCTTT.

The genes are TRBV6-5 and TRBJ2-7; possible D gene TRBD1, 5 bases. This CDR3 spans 16 amino acids. V lost 0 bases to trimming and J lost 0 bases, with 12 bases between them. The germline V gene encodes CDR1 MNHEY and CDR2 SVGAGI. CDR3 in amino acids: CASSYSWGRGSYEQYF. As DNA, the CDR3 is TGTGCCAGCAGTTACTCGTGGGGAAGGGGCTCCTACGAGCAGTACTTC.

This clonotype has only one observation. The chain recombines TRBV4-3 with TRBJ2-7; possibly TRBD2 for D (6 bases). The end of the DNA aligns better with TRBJ2-4, so the J call may be wrong. The CDR3 extends over 17 amino acids. Germline CDR1 reads LGHNA; CDR2 reads YSLEER. In DNA form, the CDR3 reads TGCGCCAGCAGCCAAGTTTTCGCCCCGACTAGGACTGGCATTCAGTACTTC. Amino acid sequence: CASSQVFAPTRTGIQYF.

This clonotype was seen a handful of times. The rearrangement links TRBV4-3 to TRBJ2-3; TRBD2 aligns across 7 bases. Germline V gives CDR1 LGHNA, CDR2 YSLEER. With 5 bases clipped from V and 4 bases from J, the junction kept 9 bases outside the gene matches. The CDR3 is 15 amino acids. CDR3 nucleotide sequence: TGCGCCAGCAGCGCTGGAGCGGGGATCGCAGATACGCAGTATTTT. Encoded protein: CASSAGAGIADTQYF.

V gene TRBV20-1 combines with J gene TRBJ2-7; 8 nucleotides agree with TRBD1. This CDR3 has 15 residues. Trimming cost V 4 bases and J 0 bases; bases outside gene matches: 8. The germline gives CDR1 DFQATT, CDR2 SNEGSKA (reference sequence). CDR3 DNA sequence: TGCAGTGCTACCCCCGCCGGGACAGGCTCCTACGAGCAGTACTTC. Translation: CSATPAGTGSYEQYF.

The V and J genes are TRBV4-2 and TRBJ2-1, with a tentative D call TRBD2 (7 bases). Looked up from germline, CDR1 is LGHNA and CDR2 is YNFKEQ. Trimming pared 1 base from V and 4 bases from J, leaving 11 bases between. The CDR3 runs to 15 residues. CDR3 sequence (DNA): TGTGCCAGCAGCCAAGTAGGGAGGGGGTACAATGAGCAGTTCTTC. It codes for CASSQVGRGYNEQFF.

This clonotype came up a few times. The J gene is TRBJ1-6, the V gene TRBV6-6; 8 bases match TRBD1. This CDR3 has 16 residues. CDR1 and CDR2 from the germline V gene are MNHNY and SVGAGI (reference sequence). V gave up 6 bases and J gave up 7 bases; unmatched junction bases: 11. This chain's CDR3 is CASRINPGQGNSPLHF. DNA of the CDR3: TGTGCCAGCAGGATAAATCCCGGACAGGGAAATTCACCCCTCCACTTT.

This chain links TRBV5-5 with TRBJ1-5, with D unclear. Germline CDR1 SGHKS, CDR2 YYEKEE (reference sequence). The ends were cut back, 3 bases at V and 4 bases at J, with 20 bases in the middle. The CDR3 extends over 17 amino acids. The CDR3 nucleotides read TGTGCCAGCAGCTCGAACGCCGCGCCGTTAGCAAATCAGCCCCAGCATTTT. Residues: CASSSNAAPLANQPQHF.

This rearrangement joins TRBV4-3 to TRBJ1-2, with no clear D. Trimming shortened V by 1 base and J by 4 bases, and 13 bases separated the two germline ends. This CDR3 contains 15 residues. Germline V gene data show CDR1 as LGHNA and CDR2 as YSLEER. DNA for the CDR3: TGCGCCAGCAGCCAAGCAGTAATACAGTCCTATGGCTACACCTTC. It translates to CASSQAVIQSYGYTF.

The chain has TRBV20-1 and TRBJ1-2; no clear D. The germline V gene has CDR1 DFQATT and CDR2 SNEGSKA (reference sequence). V lost 1 base and J 5 bases, leaving 5 bases between the germline ends. This CDR3 has 11 amino acids. Written as DNA, the CDR3 is TGCAGTGCTAGAGCACAGTATGGCTACACCTTC. This encodes CSARAQYGYTF.

The rearrangement uses TRBV6-5 and TRBJ1-1; the D is unclear. This CDR3 region has 11 residues. Trimming left V 4 bases short and J 10 bases short, with 10 bases between. Germline V gene lookup returns CDR1 MNHEY and CDR2 SVGAGI. CDR3 sequence: CASSSVRGAFF. CDR3 nucleotides: TGTGCCAGCAGTTCCGTTCGGGGAGCTTTCTTT.

This clonotype was picked up one time. J is TRBJ2-3 and V is TRBV6-5; TRBD2 matches at 12 bases. The germline V gene has CDR1 MNHEY and CDR2 SVGAGI. CDR3 length: 18 residues. The junction had 8 bases not matched to a gene; V was cut back by 2 bases and J by 2 bases. CDR3 nucleotides: TGTGCCAGCAGTTACGCACCCACTAGCGGGGGGTACACAGATACGCAGTATTTT. Protein: CASSYAPTSGGYTDTQYF.

The chain has TRBV12-3 or TRBV12-4 and TRBJ2-7, with unresolved D. The CDR3 consists of 13 residues. Trimming stripped 7 bases from V and 0 bases from J, with 10 bases between. The CDR3 bases are TGTGCCAGCACCTGGACGTTCTCCTACGAGCAGTACTTC. It encodes CASTWTFSYEQYF.

This clonotype occurred a few times. V and J are TRBV10-2 and TRBJ2-7, with 9 bases lining up with TRBD2. Germline V lookup: CDR1 WSHSY, CDR2 SAAADI. V was pared by 4 bases and J by 1 base, with 8 bases of the junction left unmatched. This CDR3 is built from 16 residues. DNA for the CDR3: TGCGCCAGCAGTGCCTTTAGCGGGGGCCGGTCCTACGAGCAGTACTTC. Amino acid sequence: CASSAFSGGRSYEQYF.